Shown below are 20 T cell receptor beta chains from a single sample sequenced in a study of T cells after yellow fever vaccination (dated by TCRdb to about 2019). In light of the paper, this sample's treatment or condition label describes: live attenuated yellow fever vaccine strain. Receptor libraries were prepared by 5' RACE. Sequenced using an Illumina HiSeq 2500. The public reads were reanalyzed by TCRdb: fastp trimming at Q25, MiXCR alignment, in-frame beta chains only. Every entry covers one CDR3 protein and lists the most common genes and DNA from its rows. The sample table lists more than 350,000 distinct CDR3 sequences, approximately 10% of them with a count of one. More than 15% of the sample lies in the top ten. The specimen comprised PBMCs, sampled on the day of the first yellow fever vaccination. The receptors shown here come from a man aged 18 to 29 who received the YFV17D yellow fever vaccine.

This sequence joins TRBV7-2 and TRBJ2-5; D is perhaps TRBD1 or TRBD2 (5 bases each). Trimming left V 3 bases short and J 1 base short, with 12 bases between. CDR3 size: 15 residues. The germline V gene encodes CDR1 SGHTA and CDR2 FQGNSA. The CDR3: CASSFRDGSQETQYF. As DNA, the CDR3 is TGTGCCAGCAGCTTCCGGGACGGCAGCCAAGAGACCCAGTACTTC. Filled out from reference TRBV7-2 and TRBJ2-5, the complete variable domain reads GAGVSQSPSNKVTEKGKDVELRCDPISGHTALYWYRQSLGQGLEFLIYFQGNSAPDKSGLPSDRFSAERTGGSVSTLTIQRTQQEDSAVYLCASSFRDGSQETQYFGPGTRLLVL.

V is TRBV10-3 and J is TRBJ2-7; TRBD2 is a possible D gene (6 bases). Trimming stripped 6 bases from V and 2 bases from J, with 11 bases between. Germline V lookup: CDR1 ENHRY, CDR2 SYGVKD. The CDR3 has 13 residues. In DNA form, the CDR3 reads TGTGCCATCAGCCTGTCGGGGGCCTACGAGCAGTACTTC. As protein: CAISLSGAYEQYF.

The chain employs TRBV5-1 and TRBJ1-4, with TRBD1 identical over 8 bases. After removal of 3 bases from V and 12 bases from J, the junction contained 4 bases not matched to a gene. Germline V gene sequence: CDR1 SGHRS, CDR2 YFSETQ. The CDR3 is 12 residues long. The CDR3: CASSSGQGQLFF. The DNA for the CDR3 is TGCGCCAGCAGCTCAGGACAGGGCCAACTGTTTTTT.

The rearrangement joins TRBV4-1 to TRBJ2-1; TRBD2 matches 7 bases. The CDR3 is made up of 17 amino acids. J gave up 7 bases and V 1 base, and 13 bases lay outside the gene matches. Germline CDR1 and CDR2: MGHRA and YSYEKL. The CDR3 here is CASSQGAGKRGLNEQFF. The DNA of the CDR3 is TGCGCCAGCAGCCAAGGGGCCGGGAAGCGGGGACTGAATGAGCAGTTCTTC.

Worth noting for this clonotype: A much larger clone lies one base from this, so it may be a read error. The chain links TRBV4-2 to TRBJ1-6; D not resolved. Germline CDR1 and CDR2: LGHNA and YNFKEQ. The CDR3 extends over 15 amino acids. The CDR3 region has the DNA TGTGCCAGCAGCCAGCAGGACCCATATAATACACCCCTCCACTTT. Residues: CASSQQDPYNTPLHF.

For this clonotype: This sequence may be a read error, since a much larger clone differs from it by one base. The rearrangement links TRBV5-4 to TRBJ2-5, with 8 bases matching TRBD1. Germline lookup yields CDR1 SGHNT and CDR2 YYREEE (reference sequence). V lost 5 bases, J lost 5 bases, and 2 bases stayed unmatched. The CDR3 consists of 12 residues. CDR3 region: CASRYRGETQYF. CDR3 DNA: TGTGCCAGCAGATACAGGGGGGAGACCCAGTACTTC.

There are a few counts of this clonotype. The V gene is TRBV6-5, the J gene TRBJ1-5; D is perhaps TRBD1 (6 bases). The germline V gene encodes CDR1 MNHEY and CDR2 SVGAGI. The CDR3 runs 15 residues. V lost 0 bases and J lost 7, with 13 bases in between. This chain's CDR3 is CASSYSGQRFQPQHF. CDR3 nucleotides: TGTGCCAGCAGTTACTCCGGACAGAGGTTCCAGCCCCAGCATTTT.

There are many counts of this clonotype. The rearrangement links TRBV10-3 to TRBJ2-3; D possibly corresponds to TRBD2 (5 bases). Per germline, CDR1 ENHRY and CDR2 SYGVKD. This CDR3 is 15 amino acids long. The V end lost 3 bases, the J end lost 2 bases, and 12 bases lay between the germline ends. CDR3 protein: CAISDSGLLTDTQYF. The CDR3 DNA sequence: TGTGCCATCAGTGACAGCGGACTGCTCACAGATACGCAGTATTTT.

This clonotype was seen more than once but under ten times. The chain's CDR3 is CASSLEGQGYTEAFF. CDR3 coding DNA: TGCGCCAGCAGCTTGGAGGGACAGGGGTACACTGAAGCTTTCTTT. The rearrangement links TRBV5-1 to TRBJ1-1; 10 bases match TRBD1. The CDR3 runs to 15 residues. V was pared by 0 bases and J by 3 bases, with 2 bases of the junction left unmatched. CDR1 is SGHRS, CDR2 YFSETQ, per germline.

The rearrangement links TRBV30 to TRBJ1-2, with D perhaps TRBD1 (5 bases). V lost 4 bases to trimming and J lost 0 bases, with 15 bases between them. In germline, CDR1 is GTSNPN, CDR2 SVGIG (reference sequence). The CDR3 length is 15 residues. Here the CDR3 DNA reads TGTGCCTGGAAGTTCCCGGGGGTGACTAACTATGGCTACACCTTC. Translated, it gives CAWKFPGVTNYGYTF.

Turning to this clonotype: Its ends do not fully match the called genes, so a read error is possible. The J gene is TRBJ2-5, the V gene TRBV20-1; D is possibly TRBD1 (6 bases). CDR3 length: 12 amino acids. Germline-derived CDR1 and CDR2 are DFQATT and SNEGSKA (reference sequence). The CDR3 DNA reads as TGCAGTGCTGTGGGGGCCCAAGAGAACCAGTACTTC. This gives the protein CSAVGAQENQYF.

This clonotype has a handful of counts. The V call is TRBV4-1, the J call TRBJ1-2; D is unresolved. The CDR3 extends over 17 amino acids. Germline CDR1 is MGHRA and CDR2 is YSYEKL. V shed 0 bases and J shed 1 base, with 15 bases lying between them. CDR3: CASSQEGFGPDNYGYTF. The CDR3 bases are TGCGCCAGCAGCCAAGAGGGTTTCGGGCCTGATAACTATGGCTACACCTTC.

The chain couples TRBV18 to TRBJ1-1, with no clear D. Germline values: CDR1 KGHSH, CDR2 LQKENI. The CDR3 consists of 16 residues. Between the trimmed V and J ends, which lost 6 bases and 5 bases, there was a span of 22 bases. In nucleotides, the CDR3 is TGTGCCAGCTCCTCCTCCATCTGGGCCGGGGAGACTGAAGCTTTCTTT. It is translated as CASSSSIWAGETEAFF.

This clonotype was counted a few times. The chain carries TRBV20-1 and TRBJ2-7; the D call may be TRBD1 or TRBD2 (5 bases each). Trimming removed 0 bases from V and 7 bases from J, with 16 bases in between. This CDR3 spans 14 amino acids. The germline V gene encodes CDR1 DFQATT and CDR2 SNEGSKA (reference sequence). CDR3 bases: TGCAGTGCTAGAGAAATCGGGGACCAGGTGGAGCAGTACTTC. Amino acid sequence: CSAREIGDQVEQYF.

The V call is TRBV27, the J call TRBJ1-2; 7 bases fit TRBD1. J lost 7 bases, V lost 3 bases, and 5 bases had no gene match. Germline CDR1 and CDR2: MNHEY and SMNVEV (reference sequence). There are 13 residues in the CDR3. CDR3 loop: CASSFWQGGGYTF. The CDR3 nucleotides read TGTGCCAGCAGTTTTTGGCAGGGGGGTGGCTACACCTTC.

V and J are TRBV3-1 and TRBJ2-7; the D gene is possibly TRBD1 (6 bases). The CDR3 consists of 13 residues. Per the germline V gene, CDR1 is LGHDT and CDR2 is YNNKEL (reference sequence). With 2 bases removed from V and 3 bases from J, the gap between germline ends came to 8 bases. CDR3: CASSQNRVYEQYV. As DNA, the CDR3 is TGTGCCAGCAGCCAAAACAGGGTCTACGAGCAGTACGTC.

The chain uses TRBV5-1 and TRBJ1-1; D possibly corresponds to TRBD1 (5 bases). This CDR3 comprises 16 residues. Trimming removed 0 bases from V and 4 bases from J, with 16 bases in between. Germline CDR1 is SGHRS and CDR2 is YFSETQ. The CDR3 loop is CASSLGGAPGGTEAFF. DNA of the CDR3: TGCGCCAGCAGCTTGGGCGGGGCCCCGGGAGGCACTGAAGCTTTCTTT.

This clonotype came up a few times. This chain joins TRBV6-2 or TRBV6-3 and TRBJ2-5; 7 nucleotides agree with TRBD1. Trimming took 10 bases from V and 5 from J; bases not matched to a gene: 13. The CDR3 is 14 amino acids. Germline V gene sequence: CDR1 MNHEY, CDR2 SVGEGT. The CDR3 reads CATGRGGSPETQYF. CDR3 bases: TGTGCCACCGGCCGAGGGGGCAGTCCGGAGACCCAGTACTTC.

The table lists this clonotype with a few counts. The chain employs TRBV5-5 and TRBJ2-1; maybe TRBD1 (5 bases). This CDR3 spans 16 amino acids. Trimming took off 0 bases at V and 2 bases at J, with 12 bases between the two ends. CDR1 is SGHKS and CDR2 is YYEKEE in the germline V gene (reference sequence). This chain's CDR3 is CASSLAVGAAYNEQFF. In DNA form, the CDR3 reads TGTGCCAGCAGCTTGGCGGTTGGGGCAGCCTACAATGAGCAGTTCTTC. Together with reference TRBV5-5 and TRBJ2-1, the CDR3 gives the full variable domain: DAGVTQSPTHLIKTRGQQVTLRCSPISGHKSVSWYQQVLGQGPQFIFQYYEKEERGRGNFPDRFSARQFPNYSSELNVNALLLGDSALYLCASSLAVGAAYNEQFFGPGTRLTVL.

V gene TRBV12-3 or TRBV12-4 combines with J gene TRBJ1-4; D ambiguous. The CDR3 sequence is 13 residues long. V lost 3 bases and J 9 bases, leaving 11 bases between the germline ends. The CDR3 bases are TGTGCCAGCAGTTTCCGAATGAGGCAAAAACTGTTTTTT. Translation gives CASSFRMRQKLFF.